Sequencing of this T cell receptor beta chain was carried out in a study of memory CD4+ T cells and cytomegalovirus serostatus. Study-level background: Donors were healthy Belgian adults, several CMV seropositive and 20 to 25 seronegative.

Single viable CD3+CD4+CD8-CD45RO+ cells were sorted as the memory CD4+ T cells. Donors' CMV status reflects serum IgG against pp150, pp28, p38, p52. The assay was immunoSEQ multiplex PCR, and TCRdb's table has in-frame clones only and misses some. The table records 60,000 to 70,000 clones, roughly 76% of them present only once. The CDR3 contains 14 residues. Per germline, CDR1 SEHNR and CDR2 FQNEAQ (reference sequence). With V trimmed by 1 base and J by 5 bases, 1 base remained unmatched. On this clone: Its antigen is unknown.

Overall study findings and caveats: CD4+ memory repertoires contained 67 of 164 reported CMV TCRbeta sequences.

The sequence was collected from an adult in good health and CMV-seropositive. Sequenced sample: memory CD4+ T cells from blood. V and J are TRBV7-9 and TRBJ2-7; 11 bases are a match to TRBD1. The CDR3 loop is CASSLGDRGNEQYF. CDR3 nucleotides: TGTGCCAGCAGCTTAGGGGACAGGGGGAACGAGCAGTACTTC.